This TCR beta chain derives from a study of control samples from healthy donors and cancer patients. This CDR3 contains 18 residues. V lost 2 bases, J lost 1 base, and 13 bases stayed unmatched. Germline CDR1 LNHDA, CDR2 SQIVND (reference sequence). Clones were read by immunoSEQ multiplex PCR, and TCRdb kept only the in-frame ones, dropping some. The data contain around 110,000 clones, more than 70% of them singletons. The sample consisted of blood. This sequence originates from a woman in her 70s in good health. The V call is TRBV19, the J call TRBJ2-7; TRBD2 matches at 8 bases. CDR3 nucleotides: TGTGCCAGTAGTATAACCCCCGGCCAGCGGGGGTTATCCTACGAGCAGTACTTC. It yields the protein CASSITPGQRGLSYEQYF.